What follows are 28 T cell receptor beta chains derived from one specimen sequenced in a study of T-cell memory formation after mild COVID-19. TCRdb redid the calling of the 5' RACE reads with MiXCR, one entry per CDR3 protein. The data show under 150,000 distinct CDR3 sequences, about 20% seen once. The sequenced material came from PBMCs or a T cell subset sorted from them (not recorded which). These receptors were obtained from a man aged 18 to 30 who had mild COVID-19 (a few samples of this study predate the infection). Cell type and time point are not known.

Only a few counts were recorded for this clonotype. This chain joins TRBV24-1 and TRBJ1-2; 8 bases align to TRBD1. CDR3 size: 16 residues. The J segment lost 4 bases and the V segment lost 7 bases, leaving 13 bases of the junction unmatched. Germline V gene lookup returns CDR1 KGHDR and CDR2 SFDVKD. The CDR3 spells CATSGIKTQGAYGYTF. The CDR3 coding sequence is TGTGCCACCAGCGGGATCAAGACCCAGGGGGCCTATGGCTACACCTTC.

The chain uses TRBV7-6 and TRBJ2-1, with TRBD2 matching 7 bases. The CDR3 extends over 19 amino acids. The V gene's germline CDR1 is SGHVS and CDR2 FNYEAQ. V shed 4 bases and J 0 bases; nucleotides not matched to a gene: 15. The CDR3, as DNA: TGTGCCAGCAGCTCACCCCATTCAAGCGGGGTGAGCTCCTACAATGAGCAGTTCTTC. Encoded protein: CASSSPHSSGVSSYNEQFF.

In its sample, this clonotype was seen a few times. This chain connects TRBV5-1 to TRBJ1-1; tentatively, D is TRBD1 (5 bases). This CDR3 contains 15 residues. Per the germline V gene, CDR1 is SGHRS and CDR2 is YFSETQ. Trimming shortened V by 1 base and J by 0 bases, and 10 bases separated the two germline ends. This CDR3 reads CASSLSTGVNTEAFF. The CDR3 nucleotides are TGCGCCAGCAGCTTGTCCACGGGGGTGAACACTGAAGCTTTCTTT.

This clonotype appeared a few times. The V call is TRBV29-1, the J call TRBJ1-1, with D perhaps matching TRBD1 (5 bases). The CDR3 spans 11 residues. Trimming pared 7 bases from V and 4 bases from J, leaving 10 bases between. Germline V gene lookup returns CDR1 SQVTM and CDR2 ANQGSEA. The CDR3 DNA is TGCAGCGGTCAGGGAGCCACTGAAGCTTTCTTT. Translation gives CSGQGATEAFF.

CDR3 in DNA: TGTGCCAGCAGTTACAGGGGCTTGGGCTCCTACGAGCAGTACGTC. Translating it yields CASSYRGLGSYEQYV. The genes are TRBV2 and TRBJ2-7; 7 positions agree with TRBD1. This CDR3 is built from 15 residues. V shed 5 bases, J shed 0 bases, and the junction held 7 bases outside the gene matches. Germline V gene sequence: CDR1 SNHLY, CDR2 FYNNEI.

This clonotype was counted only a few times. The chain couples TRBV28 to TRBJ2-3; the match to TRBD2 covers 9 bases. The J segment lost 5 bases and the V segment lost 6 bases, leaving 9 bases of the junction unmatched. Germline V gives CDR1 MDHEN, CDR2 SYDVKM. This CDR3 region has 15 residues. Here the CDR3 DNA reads TGTGCCAGCAGCCCTGACGGACTAGCGCTAGATACGCAGTATTTT. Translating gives CASSPDGLALDTQYF. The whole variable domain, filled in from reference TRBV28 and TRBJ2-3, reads DVKVTQSSRYLVKRTGEKVFLECVQDMDHENMFWYRQDPGLGLRLIYFSYDVKMKEKGDIPEGYSVSREKKERFSLILESASTNQTSMYLCASSPDGLALDTQYFGPGTRLTVL.

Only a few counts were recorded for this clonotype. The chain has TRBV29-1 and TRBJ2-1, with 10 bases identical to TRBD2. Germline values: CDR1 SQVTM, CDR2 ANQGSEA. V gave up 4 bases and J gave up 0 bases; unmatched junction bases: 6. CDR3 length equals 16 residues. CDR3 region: CSVAKRGGPSYNEQFF. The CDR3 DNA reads TGCAGCGTTGCGAAGCGGGGGGGCCCCTCCTACAATGAGCAGTTCTTC.

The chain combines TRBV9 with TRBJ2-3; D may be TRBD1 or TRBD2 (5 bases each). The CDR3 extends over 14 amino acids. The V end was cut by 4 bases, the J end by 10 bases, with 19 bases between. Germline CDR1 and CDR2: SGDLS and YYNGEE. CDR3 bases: TGTGCCAGCAGCTTCTCTCTTTTTGGGGGAGCGCAGTATTTT. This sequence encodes CASSFSLFGGAQYF.

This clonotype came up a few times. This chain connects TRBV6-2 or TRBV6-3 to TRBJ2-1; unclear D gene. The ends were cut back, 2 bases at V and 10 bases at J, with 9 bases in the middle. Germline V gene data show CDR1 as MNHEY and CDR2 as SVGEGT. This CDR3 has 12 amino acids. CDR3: CASSYTDTEQFF. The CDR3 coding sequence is TGTGCCAGCAGTTACACCGACACCGAGCAGTTCTTC.

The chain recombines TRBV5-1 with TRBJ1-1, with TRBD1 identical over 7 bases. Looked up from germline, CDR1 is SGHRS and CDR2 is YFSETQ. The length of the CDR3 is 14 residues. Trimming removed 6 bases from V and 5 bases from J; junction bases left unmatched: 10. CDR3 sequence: CASTLTGEFTEAFF. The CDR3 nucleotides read TGCGCCAGCACCCTTACAGGGGAATTTACTGAAGCTTTCTTT.

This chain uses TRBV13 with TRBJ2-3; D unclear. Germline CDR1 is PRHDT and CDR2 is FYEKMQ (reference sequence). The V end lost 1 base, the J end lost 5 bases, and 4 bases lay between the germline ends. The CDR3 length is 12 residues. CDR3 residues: CASSLVKDTQYF. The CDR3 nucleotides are TGTGCCAGCAGCTTAGTAAAAGATACGCAGTATTTT.

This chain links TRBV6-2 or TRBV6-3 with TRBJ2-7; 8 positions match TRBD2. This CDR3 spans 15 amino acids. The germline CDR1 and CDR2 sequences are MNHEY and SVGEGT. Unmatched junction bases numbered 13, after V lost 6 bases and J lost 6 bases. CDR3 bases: TGTGCCAGCAGCCCACGGGAGGGGCGCTTCGGCGAGCAGTACGTC. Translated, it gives CASSPREGRFGEQYV.

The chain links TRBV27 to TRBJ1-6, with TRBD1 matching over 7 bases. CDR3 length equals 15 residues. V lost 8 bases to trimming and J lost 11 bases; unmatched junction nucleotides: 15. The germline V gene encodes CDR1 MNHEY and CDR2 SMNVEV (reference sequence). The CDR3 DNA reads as TGTGCCAGCTCTACGGGGGCAGGGGGTTTGACACCCCTCCACTTT. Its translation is CASSTGAGGLTPLHF.

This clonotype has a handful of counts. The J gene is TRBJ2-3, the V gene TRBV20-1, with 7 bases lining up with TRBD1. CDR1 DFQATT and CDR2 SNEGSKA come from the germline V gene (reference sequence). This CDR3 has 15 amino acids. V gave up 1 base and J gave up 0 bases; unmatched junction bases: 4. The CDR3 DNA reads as TGCAGTGCTAGAGCCGGGACAGATAGCACAGATACGCAGTATTTT. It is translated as CSARAGTDSTDTQYF.

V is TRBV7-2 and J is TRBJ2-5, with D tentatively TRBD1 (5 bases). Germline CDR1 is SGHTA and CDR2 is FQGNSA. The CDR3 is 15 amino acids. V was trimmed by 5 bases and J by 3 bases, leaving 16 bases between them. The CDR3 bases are TGTGCCAGCAGCCCGACCCCCACAGGAGAAGAGACCCAGTACTTC. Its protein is CASSPTPTGEETQYF.

In nucleotides, the CDR3 is TGTGCCAGCAGCCCCGAAGGACAGCCTTACGAGCAGTACGTC. This gives the protein CASSPEGQPYEQYV. This chain links TRBV7-9 with TRBJ2-7, with a possible D match to TRBD1 (6 bases). Germline CDR1 is SEHNR and CDR2 is FQNEAQ (reference sequence). The CDR3 consists of 14 residues. The V and J ends lost 5 bases and 4 bases respectively, with 15 bases between them.

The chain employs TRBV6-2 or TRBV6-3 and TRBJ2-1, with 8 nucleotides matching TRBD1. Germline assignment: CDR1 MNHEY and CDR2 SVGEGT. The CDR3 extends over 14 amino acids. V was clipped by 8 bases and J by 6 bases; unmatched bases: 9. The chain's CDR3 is CASEWTGLVNEQFF. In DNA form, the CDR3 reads TGTGCCAGCGAGTGGACAGGGTTGGTCAATGAGCAGTTCTTC.

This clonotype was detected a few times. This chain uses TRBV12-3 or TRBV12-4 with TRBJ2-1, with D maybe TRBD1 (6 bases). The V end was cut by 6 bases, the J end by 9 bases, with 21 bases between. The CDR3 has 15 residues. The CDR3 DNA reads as TGTGCCAGCAGACTCCTGGGGGCACCGTCTTCTGAGCAGTTCTTC. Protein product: CASRLLGAPSSEQFF.

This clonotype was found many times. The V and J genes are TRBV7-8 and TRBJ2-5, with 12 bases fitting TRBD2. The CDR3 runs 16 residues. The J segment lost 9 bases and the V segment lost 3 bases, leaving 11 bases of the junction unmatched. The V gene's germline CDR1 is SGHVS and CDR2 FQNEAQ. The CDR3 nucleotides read TGTGCCAGCAGCTTCTCTTGGACTAGCGGGGATATGTCCCAGTACTTC. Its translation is CASSFSWTSGDMSQYF.

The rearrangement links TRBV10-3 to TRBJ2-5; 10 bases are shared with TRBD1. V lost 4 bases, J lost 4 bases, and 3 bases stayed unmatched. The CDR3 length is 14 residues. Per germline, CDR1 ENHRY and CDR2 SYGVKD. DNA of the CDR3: TGTGCCATCAGTGGGGGACAGGGGAGAGAGACCCAGTACTTC. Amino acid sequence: CAISGGQGRETQYF.

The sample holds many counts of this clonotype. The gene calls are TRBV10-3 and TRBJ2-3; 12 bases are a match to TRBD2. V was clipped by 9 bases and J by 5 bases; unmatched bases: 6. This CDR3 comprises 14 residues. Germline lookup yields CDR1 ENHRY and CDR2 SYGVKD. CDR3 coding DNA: TGTGCCATGGCTAGCGGGGGGGCTCTAGATACGCAGTATTTT. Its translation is CAMASGGALDTQYF.

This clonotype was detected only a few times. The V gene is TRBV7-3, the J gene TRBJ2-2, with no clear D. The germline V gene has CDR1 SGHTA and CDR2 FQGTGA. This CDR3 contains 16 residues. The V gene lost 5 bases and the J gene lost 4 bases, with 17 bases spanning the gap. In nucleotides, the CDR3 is TGTGCCAGCAGCCCCACATTAACATTTCCCACCGGGGAGCTGTTTTTT. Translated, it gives CASSPTLTFPTGELFF.

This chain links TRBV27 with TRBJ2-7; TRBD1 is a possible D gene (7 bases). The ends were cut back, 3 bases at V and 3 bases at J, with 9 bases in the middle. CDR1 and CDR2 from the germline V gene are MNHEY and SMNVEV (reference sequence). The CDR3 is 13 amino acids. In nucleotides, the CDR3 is TGTGCCAGCAGTTTTCAGGGGGGCTACGAGCAGTACGTC. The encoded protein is CASSFQGGYEQYV.

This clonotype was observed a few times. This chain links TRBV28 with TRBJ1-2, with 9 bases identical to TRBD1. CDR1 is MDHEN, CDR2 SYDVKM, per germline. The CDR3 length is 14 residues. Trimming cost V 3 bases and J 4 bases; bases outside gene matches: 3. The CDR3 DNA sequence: TGTGCCAGCAGTTTCCAGGACAGGGGCTATGGCTACACCTTC. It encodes CASSFQDRGYGYTF.

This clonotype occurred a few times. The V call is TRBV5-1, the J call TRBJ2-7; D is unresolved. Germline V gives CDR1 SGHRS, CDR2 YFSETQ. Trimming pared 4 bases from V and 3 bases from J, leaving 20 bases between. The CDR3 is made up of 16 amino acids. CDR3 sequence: CASSASLRATNYEQYF. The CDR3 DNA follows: TGCGCCAGCAGCGCATCACTCCGGGCTACGAACTACGAGCAGTACTTC. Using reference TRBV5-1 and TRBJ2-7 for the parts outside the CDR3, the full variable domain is KAGVTQTPRYLIKTRGQQVTLSCSPISGHRSVSWYQQTPGQGLQFLFEYFSETQRNKGNFPGRFSGRQFSNSRSEMNVSTLELGDSALYLCASSASLRATNYEQYFGPGTRLTVT.

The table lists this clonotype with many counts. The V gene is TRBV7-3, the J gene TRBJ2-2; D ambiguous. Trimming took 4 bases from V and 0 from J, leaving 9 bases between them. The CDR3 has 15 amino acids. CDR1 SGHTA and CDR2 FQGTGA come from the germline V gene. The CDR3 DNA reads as TGTGCCAGCAGCTCGACTCCTTCGAACACCGGGGAGCTGTTTTTT. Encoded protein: CASSSTPSNTGELFF. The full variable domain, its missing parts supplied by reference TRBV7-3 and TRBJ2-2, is GAGVSQTPSNKVTEKGKYVELRCDPISGHTALYWYRQSLGQGPEFLIYFQGTGAADDSGLPNDRFFAVRPEGSVSTLKIQRTERGDSAVYLCASSSTPSNTGELFFGEGSRLTVL.

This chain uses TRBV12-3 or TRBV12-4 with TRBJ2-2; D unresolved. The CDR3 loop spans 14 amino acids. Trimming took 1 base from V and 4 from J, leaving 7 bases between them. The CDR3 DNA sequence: TGTGCCAGCAGTTTAGGGGTTAGCACCGGGGAGCTGTTTTTT. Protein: CASSLGVSTGELFF.

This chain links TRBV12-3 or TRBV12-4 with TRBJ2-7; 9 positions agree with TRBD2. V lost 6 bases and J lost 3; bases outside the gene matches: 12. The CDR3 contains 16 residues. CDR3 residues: CASSPSPLAGSYEQYF. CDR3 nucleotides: TGTGCCAGCAGCCCGAGCCCTCTAGCGGGGAGCTACGAGCAGTACTTC.